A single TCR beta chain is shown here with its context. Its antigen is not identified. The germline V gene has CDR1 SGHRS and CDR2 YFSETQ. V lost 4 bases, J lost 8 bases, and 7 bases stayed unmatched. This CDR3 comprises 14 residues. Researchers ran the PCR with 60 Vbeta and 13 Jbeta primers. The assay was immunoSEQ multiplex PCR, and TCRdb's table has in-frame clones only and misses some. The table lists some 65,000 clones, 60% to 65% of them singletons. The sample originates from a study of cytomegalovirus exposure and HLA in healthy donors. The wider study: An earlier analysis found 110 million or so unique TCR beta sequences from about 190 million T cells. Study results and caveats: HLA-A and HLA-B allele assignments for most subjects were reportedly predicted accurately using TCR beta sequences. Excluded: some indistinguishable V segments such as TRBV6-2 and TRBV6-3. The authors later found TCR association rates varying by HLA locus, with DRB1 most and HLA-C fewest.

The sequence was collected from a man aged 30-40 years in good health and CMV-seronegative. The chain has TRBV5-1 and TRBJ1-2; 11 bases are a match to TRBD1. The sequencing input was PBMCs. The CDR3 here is CASSRDRGGLGYTF. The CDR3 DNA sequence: TGCGCCAGCAGCCGGGACAGGGGGGGCTTGGGCTACACCTTC.